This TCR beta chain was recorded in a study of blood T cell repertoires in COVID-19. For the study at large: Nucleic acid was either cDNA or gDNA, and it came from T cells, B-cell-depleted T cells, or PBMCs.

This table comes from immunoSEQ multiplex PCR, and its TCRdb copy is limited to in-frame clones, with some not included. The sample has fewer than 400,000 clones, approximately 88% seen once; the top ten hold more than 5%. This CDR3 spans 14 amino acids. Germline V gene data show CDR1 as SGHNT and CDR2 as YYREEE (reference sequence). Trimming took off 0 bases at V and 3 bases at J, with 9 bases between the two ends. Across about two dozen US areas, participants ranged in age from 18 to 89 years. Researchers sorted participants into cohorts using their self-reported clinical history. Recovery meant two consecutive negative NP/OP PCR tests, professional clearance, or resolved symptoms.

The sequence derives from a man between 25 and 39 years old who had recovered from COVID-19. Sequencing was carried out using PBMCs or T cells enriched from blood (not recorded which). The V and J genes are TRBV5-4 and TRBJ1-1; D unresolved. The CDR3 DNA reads TGTGCCAGCAGCTTGGCCGAGAGGGACACTGAAGCTTTCTTT. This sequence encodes CASSLAERDTEAFF.